This TCR beta chain is from a study of post-analysis software for immune sequencing data. Overall study context: Relapsing-remitting, secondary progressive and progressive-relapsing multiple sclerosis courses were included. The study's findings and limits: Higher frequency in patients than in controls was seen for roughly 5 TRBV segments, with TRBV5-6, TRBV5-1 and TRBV20-1 among them.

Unique-molecular-identifier-tagged TCR beta cDNA libraries were used. In TCRdb, the PCR reads were re-called with MiXCR into one record per CDR3 protein. In the table there are some 700,000 distinct CDR3 sequences, more than 50% of which are singletons. On this clonotype itself: The antigen remains undetermined.

Germline values: CDR1 SQVTM, CDR2 ANQGSEA. This CDR3 has 14 residues. V was clipped by 7 bases and J by 4 bases; unmatched bases: 10. Material: blood. The sequence was collected from a girl aged 2 to 9 with multiple sclerosis. The V gene is TRBV29-1, the J gene TRBJ2-3; 8 bases agree with TRBD1. The chain's CDR3 is CSARDRNPPDTQYF. The CDR3 bases are TGCAGCGCCAGGGACAGGAATCCGCCAGATACGCAGTATTTT.